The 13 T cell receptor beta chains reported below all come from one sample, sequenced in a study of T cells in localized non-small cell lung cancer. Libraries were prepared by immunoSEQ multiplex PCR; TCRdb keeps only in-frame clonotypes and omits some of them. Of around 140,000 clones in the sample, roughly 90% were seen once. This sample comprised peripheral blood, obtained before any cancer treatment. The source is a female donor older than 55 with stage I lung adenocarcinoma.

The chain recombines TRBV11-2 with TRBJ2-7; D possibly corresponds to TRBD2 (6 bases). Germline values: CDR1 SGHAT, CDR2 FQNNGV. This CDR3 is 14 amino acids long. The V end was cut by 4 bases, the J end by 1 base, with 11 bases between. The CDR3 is CASSWMGGSYEQYF. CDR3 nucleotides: TGTGCCAGCAGCTGGATGGGGGGATCCTACGAGCAGTACTTC.

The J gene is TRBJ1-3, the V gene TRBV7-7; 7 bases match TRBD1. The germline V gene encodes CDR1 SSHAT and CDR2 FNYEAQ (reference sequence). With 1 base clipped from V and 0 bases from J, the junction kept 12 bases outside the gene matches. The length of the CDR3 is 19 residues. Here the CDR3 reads CASSLVMLRGQPSGNTIYF. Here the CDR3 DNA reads TGTGCCAGCAGCTTAGTGATGCTAAGGGGGCAACCCTCTGGAAACACCATATATTTT.

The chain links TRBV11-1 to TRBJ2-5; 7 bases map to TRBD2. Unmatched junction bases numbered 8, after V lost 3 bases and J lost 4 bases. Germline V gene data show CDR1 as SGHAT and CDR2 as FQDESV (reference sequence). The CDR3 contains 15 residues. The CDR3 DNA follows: TGTGCCAGCAGCTTGAGACGCGGGGGAGGAGAGACCCAGTACTTC. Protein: CASSLRRGGGETQYF.

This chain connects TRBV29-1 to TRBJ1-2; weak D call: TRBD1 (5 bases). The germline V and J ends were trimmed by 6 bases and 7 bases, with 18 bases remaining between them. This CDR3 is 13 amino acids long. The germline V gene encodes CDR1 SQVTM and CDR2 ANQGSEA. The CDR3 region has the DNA TGCAGCGTGGCCGAATTGGGGGGGGTTGGCTACACCTTC. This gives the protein CSVAELGGVGYTF.

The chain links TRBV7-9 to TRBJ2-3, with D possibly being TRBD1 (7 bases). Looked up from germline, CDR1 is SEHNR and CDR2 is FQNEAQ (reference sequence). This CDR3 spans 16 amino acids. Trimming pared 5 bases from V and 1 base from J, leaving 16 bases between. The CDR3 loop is CASSTGGGYGTDTQYF. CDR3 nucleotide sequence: TGTGCCAGCAGCACAGGAGGGGGCTATGGCACAGATACGCAGTATTTT.

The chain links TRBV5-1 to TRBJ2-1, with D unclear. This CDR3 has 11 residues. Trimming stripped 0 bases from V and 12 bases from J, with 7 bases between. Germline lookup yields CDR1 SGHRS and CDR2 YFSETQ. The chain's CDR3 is CASSLEGGQFF. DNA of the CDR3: TGCGCCAGCAGCTTGGAGGGTGGGCAGTTCTTC. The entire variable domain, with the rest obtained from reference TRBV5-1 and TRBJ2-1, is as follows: KAGVTQTPRYLIKTRGQQVTLSCSPISGHRSVSWYQQTPGQGLQFLFEYFSETQRNKGNFPGRFSGRQFSNSRSEMNVSTLELGDSALYLCASSLEGGQFFGPGTRLTVL.

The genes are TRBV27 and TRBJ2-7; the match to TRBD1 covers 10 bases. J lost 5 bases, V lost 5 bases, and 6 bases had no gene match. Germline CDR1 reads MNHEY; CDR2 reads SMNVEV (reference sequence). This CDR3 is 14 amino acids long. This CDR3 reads CASSNRDRGHEQYF. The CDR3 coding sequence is TGTGCCAGCAGTAACCGGGACAGGGGCCACGAGCAGTACTTC.

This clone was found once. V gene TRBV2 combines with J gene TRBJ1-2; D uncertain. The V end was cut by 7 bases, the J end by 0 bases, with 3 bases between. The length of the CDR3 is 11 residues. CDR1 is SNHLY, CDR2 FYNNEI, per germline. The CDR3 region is CASNSNYGYTF. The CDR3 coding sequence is TGTGCCAGCAACTCTAACTATGGCTACACCTTC.

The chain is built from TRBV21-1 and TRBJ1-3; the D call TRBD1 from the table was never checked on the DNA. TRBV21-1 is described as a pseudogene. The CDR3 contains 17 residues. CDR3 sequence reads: CASIRQKLEISGNTIYF. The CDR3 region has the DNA TGTGCCAGCATACGACAGAAACTTGAAATCTCTGGAAACACCATATATTTT.

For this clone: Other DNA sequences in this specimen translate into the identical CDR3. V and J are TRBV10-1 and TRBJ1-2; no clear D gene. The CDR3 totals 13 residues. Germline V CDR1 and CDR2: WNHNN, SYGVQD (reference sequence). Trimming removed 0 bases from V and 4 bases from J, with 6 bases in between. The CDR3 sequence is CASSESTAYGYTF. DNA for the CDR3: TGCGCCAGCAGTGAGTCCACAGCCTATGGCTACACCTTC.

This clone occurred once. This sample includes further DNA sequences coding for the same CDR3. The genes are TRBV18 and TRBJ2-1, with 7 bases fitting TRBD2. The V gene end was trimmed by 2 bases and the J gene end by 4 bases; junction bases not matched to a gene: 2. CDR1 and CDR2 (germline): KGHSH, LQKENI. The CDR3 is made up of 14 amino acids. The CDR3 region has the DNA TGTGCCAGCTCACCAGGCGGGAGTTACAATGAGCAGTTCTTC. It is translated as CASSPGGSYNEQFF.

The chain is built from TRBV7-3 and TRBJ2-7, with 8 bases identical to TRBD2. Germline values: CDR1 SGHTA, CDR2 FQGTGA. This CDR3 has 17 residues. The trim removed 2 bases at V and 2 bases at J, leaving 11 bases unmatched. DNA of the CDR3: TGTGCCAGCAGCTTATCCAGCGGGGGCTTACCTGCCTACGAGCAGTACTTC. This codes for CASSLSSGGLPAYEQYF.

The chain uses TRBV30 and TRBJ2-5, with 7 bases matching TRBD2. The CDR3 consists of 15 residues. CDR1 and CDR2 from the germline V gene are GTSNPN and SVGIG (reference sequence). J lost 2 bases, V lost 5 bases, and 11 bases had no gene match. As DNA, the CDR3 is TGTGCCTGGTCGCTCCCGGGAGGACTTCAAGAGACCCAGTACTTC. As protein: CAWSLPGGLQETQYF.